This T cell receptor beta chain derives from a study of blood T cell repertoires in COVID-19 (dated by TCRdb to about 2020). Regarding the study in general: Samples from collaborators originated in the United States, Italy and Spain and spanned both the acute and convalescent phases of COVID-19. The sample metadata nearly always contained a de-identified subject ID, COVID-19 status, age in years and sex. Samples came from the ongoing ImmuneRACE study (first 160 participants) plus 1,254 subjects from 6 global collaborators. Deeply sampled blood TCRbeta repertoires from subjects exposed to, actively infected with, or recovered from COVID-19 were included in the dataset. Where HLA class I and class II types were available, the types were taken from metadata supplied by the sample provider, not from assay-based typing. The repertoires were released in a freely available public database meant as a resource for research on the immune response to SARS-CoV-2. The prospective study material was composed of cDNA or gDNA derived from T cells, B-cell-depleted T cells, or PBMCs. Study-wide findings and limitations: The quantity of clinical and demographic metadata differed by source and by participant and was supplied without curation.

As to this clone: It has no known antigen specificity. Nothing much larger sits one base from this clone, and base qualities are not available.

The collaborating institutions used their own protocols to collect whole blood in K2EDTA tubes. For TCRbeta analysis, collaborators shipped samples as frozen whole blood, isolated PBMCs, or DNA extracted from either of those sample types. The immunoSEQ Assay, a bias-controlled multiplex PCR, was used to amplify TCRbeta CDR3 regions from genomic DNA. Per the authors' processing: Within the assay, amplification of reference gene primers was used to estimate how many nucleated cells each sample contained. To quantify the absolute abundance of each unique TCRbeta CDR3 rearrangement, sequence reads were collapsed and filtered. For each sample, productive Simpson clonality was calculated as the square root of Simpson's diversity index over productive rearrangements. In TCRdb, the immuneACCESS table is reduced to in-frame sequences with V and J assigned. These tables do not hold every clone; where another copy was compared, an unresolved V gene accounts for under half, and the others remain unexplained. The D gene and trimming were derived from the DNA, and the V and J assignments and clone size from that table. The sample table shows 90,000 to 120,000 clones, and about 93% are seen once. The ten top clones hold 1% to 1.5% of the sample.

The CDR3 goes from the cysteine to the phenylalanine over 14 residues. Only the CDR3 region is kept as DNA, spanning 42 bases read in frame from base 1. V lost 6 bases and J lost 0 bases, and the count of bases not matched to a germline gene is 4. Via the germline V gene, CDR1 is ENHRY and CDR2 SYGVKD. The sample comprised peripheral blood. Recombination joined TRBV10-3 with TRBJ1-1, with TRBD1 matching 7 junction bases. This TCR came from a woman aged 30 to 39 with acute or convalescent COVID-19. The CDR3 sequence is CAIRLTGMNTEAFF. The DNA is TGTGCCATCAGACTGACAGGGATGAACACTGAAGCTTTCTTT.